The present entry profiles one T cell receptor (beta chain) with its context. The target antigen is unknown. There are 16 residues in the CDR3. With 0 bases clipped from V and 8 bases from J, the junction kept 13 bases outside the gene matches. CDR1 is SGHRS and CDR2 is YFSETQ in the germline V gene. Amplification used 60 Vbeta primers and 13 Jbeta primers. Profiling relied on immunoSEQ multiplex PCR, and the TCRdb table lists in-frame clones only, not all of them. The sample lists some 130,000 clones, 65% to 85% occurring once. The sample belongs to a study of cytomegalovirus exposure and HLA in healthy donors. General study findings and limits: Roughly uniform sequencing depth across donors was assumed, possibly incorrectly. Researchers catalogued 160 or so TCR beta chains as cytomegalovirus-associated. Relative to equally common others, HLA-associated TCR beta chains showed greater clonal expansion in a later analysis.

Each donor's status was that of a healthy bone marrow donor. The gene calls are TRBV5-1 and TRBJ1-1; 7 bases agree with TRBD1. The clonotype was recovered from a man aged 30-40 years in good health and CMV-seronegative. Sequencing used PBMCs. CDR3 loop: CASSLGYTGTVLEAFF. The CDR3 DNA sequence: TGCGCCAGCAGCTTGGGTTACACCGGGACAGTTTTAGAAGCTTTCTTT.